This TCR beta chain appears in the sequencing data of a study of follicular helper T cells after annual influenza vaccination. Stated time point: 2013-2014 season, 7 days after vaccination. V shed 6 bases and J shed 3 bases, with 12 bases lying between them. Germline assignment: CDR1 MNHNS and CDR2 SASEGT. This CDR3 comprises 14 residues. Repertoires were generated with immunoSEQ multiplex PCR, while TCRdb's copy carries only in-frame clones and drops some. The data show about 10,000 clones, 80% to 85% seen once. The sample in question was CXCR5- memory CD4+ T cells sorted from blood, obtained 7 days after influenza vaccination. This chain joins TRBV6-1 and TRBJ1-5, with a possible D match to TRBD1 (5 bases). The source is an adult who received the influenza vaccine. CDR3 sequence: CASSRDGLNQPQHF. In DNA form, the CDR3 reads TGTGCCAGCAGCCGGGACGGACTCAATCAGCCCCAGCATTTT.